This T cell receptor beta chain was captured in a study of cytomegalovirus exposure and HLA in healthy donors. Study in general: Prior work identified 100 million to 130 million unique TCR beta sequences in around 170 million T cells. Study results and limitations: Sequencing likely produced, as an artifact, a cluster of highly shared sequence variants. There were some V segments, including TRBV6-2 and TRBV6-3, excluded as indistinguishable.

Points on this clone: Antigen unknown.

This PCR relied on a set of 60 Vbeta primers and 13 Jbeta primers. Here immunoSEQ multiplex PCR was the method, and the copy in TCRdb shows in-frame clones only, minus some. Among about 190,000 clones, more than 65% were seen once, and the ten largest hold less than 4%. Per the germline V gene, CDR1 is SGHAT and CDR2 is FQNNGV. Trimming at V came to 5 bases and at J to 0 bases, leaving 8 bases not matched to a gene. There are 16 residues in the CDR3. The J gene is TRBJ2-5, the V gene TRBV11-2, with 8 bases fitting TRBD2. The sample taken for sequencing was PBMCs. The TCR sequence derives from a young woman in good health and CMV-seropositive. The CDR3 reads CASSDLAGPYQETQYF. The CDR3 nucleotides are TGTGCCAGCAGCGACCTAGCGGGCCCGTACCAAGAGACCCAGTACTTC. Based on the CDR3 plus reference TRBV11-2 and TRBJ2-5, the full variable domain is EAGVAQSPRYKIIEKRQSVAFWCNPISGHATLYWYQQILGQGPKLLIQFQNNGVVDDSQLPKDRFSAERLKGVDSTLKIQPAKLEDSAVYLCASSDLAGPYQETQYFGPGTRLLVL.